One sample yielded the 26 T cell receptor beta chains listed below, sequenced in a study of Graves' ophthalmopathy and Graves' hyperthyroidism. Amplification from RNA transcripts yielded the TCR beta CDR3 regions. Scientists carried out first-round RT-PCR using HTBI primers and then a second-round multiplex PCR. MiXCR, run by TCRdb on the multiplex PCR reads, gives a single entry per CDR3 protein. The sample has 150,000 or so distinct CDR3 sequences; about two fifths are singletons. Sequencing used peripheral blood. Receptors originate from a man aged 25 to 40 with Graves' ophthalmopathy.

This clonotype was counted many times. V usage is TRBV18 and J usage is TRBJ1-1; 7 nucleotides agree with TRBD1. Germline V gene data show CDR1 as KGHSH and CDR2 as LQKENI. This CDR3 spans 15 amino acids. With 2 bases clipped from V and 2 bases from J, the junction kept 5 bases outside the gene matches. The CDR3 reads CASSPFPGGNTEAFF. CDR3 in DNA: TGTGCCAGCTCACCATTCCCAGGGGGAAACACTGAAGCTTTCTTT.

The sample holds many counts of this clonotype. The chain recombines TRBV28 with TRBJ2-7; D is uncertain. V gave up 7 bases and J gave up 3 bases, with 16 bases separating them. This CDR3 has 14 amino acids. From germline, CDR1 is MDHEN and CDR2 SYDVKM. The CDR3 spells CASNPLQAIYEQYF. The CDR3 DNA reads as TGTGCCAGCAATCCCCTGCAGGCCATCTACGAGCAGTACTTC.

Ten or more counts support this clonotype. The chain employs TRBV6-2 or TRBV6-3 and TRBJ2-2; weak D call: TRBD2 (6 bases). There are 18 residues in the CDR3. Per germline, CDR1 MNHEY and CDR2 SVGEGT. Trimming took 0 bases from V and 0 from J, leaving 14 bases between them. The CDR3 DNA follows: TGTGCCAGCAGTTACTCCGGGGTACGGAGGGCGAACACCGGGGAGCTGTTTTTT. It specifies CASSYSGVRRANTGELFF.

The V call is TRBV6-2 or TRBV6-3, the J call TRBJ1-5; D gene ambiguous. Germline V gene data show CDR1 as MNHEY and CDR2 as SVGEGT. Trimming pared 0 bases from V and 2 bases from J, leaving 11 bases between. The CDR3 spans 16 residues. The CDR3, as DNA: TGTGCCAGCAGTTACTCGCTCAGGCATGGCAATCAGCCCCAGCATTTT. Encoded protein: CASSYSLRHGNQPQHF.

There are many counts of this clonotype. The chain has TRBV6-2 or TRBV6-3 and TRBJ2-7; D not resolved. Germline V CDR1 and CDR2: MNHEY, SVGEGT. Deletions cut 2 bases from V and 6 bases from J, with 11 bases between. CDR3 length: 13 residues. The CDR3, as DNA: TGTGCCAGCAGTTACGGTCCCTCGGTCGAGCAGTACTTC. Protein product: CASSYGPSVEQYF.

V usage is TRBV4-3 and J usage is TRBJ1-5; D uncertain. V was pared by 0 bases and J by 2 bases, with 8 bases between. Germline-derived CDR1 and CDR2 are LGHNA and YSLEER. This CDR3 region has 15 residues. The DNA of the CDR3 is TGCGCCAGCAGCCAAGATCAAGGGCGCAATCAGCCCCAGCATTTT. Protein sequence: CASSQDQGRNQPQHF.

The chain joins TRBV28 to TRBJ2-5, with 13 positions matching TRBD2. Germline V gene data show CDR1 as MDHEN and CDR2 as SYDVKM. The CDR3 runs 17 residues. The V and J ends lost 4 bases and 5 bases, in that order; junction bases with no gene match: 10. CDR3 sequence: CASSSPGLAGVRETQYF. CDR3 DNA: TGTGCCAGCAGTTCTCCCGGACTAGCGGGAGTTCGGGAGACCCAGTACTTC.

This clonotype was counted many times. The chain employs TRBV27 and TRBJ2-6; D is perhaps TRBD1 (5 bases). CDR1 and CDR2 from the germline V gene are MNHEY and SMNVEV (reference sequence). The V end lost 6 bases, the J end lost 4 bases, and 13 bases lay between the germline ends. The CDR3 spans 15 residues. The CDR3 DNA sequence: TGTGCCAGCAGCTCGACAGTCTCAGGGGCCAACGTCCTGACTTTC. The encoded protein is CASSSTVSGANVLTF. Full variable domain (missing parts from reference TRBV27 and TRBJ2-6): EAQVTQNPRYLITVTGKKLTVTCSQNMNHEYMSWYRQDPGLGLRQIYYSMNVEVTDKGDVPEGYKVSRKEKRNFPLILESPSPNQTSLYFCASSSTVSGANVLTFGAGSRLTVL.

The rearrangement joins TRBV20-1 to TRBJ1-2, with 7 bases matching TRBD1. Germline V gene sequence: CDR1 DFQATT, CDR2 SNEGSKA (reference sequence). Trimming removed 3 bases from V and 4 bases from J; junction bases left unmatched: 8. This CDR3 is 14 amino acids long. The CDR3 region has the DNA TGCAGTGCTAGTCAGGGGGTTGGTTCCTATGGCTACACCTTC. It codes for CSASQGVGSYGYTF.

This clonotype was counted at least ten times. The chain uses TRBV20-1 and TRBJ2-5, with D perhaps being TRBD1 or TRBD2 (5 bases each). CDR3 size: 12 residues. The germline gives CDR1 DFQATT, CDR2 SNEGSKA (reference sequence). Trimming cost V 7 bases and J 2 bases, with 11 bases left between them. The CDR3 spells CSGDARQETQYF. The CDR3 DNA sequence: TGCAGTGGGGACGCCAGACAAGAGACCCAGTACTTC.

This clonotype was seen repeatedly, ten times or more. The J gene is TRBJ1-2, the V gene TRBV18; D remains unclear. Germline CDR1 KGHSH, CDR2 LQKENI. V gave up 0 bases and J gave up 4 bases, with 6 bases separating them. CDR3 size: 13 residues. DNA of the CDR3: TGTGCCAGCTCACCACCTGGGGTCTATGGCTACACCTTC. Translated, it gives CASSPPGVYGYTF.

This clonotype was picked up many times. The chain uses TRBV4-3 and TRBJ1-3; unclear D gene. The CDR3 contains 15 residues. The V and J ends lost 4 bases and 1 base respectively, with 11 bases between them. Per germline, CDR1 LGHNA and CDR2 YSLEER. The CDR3 is CASSPGGVSGNTIYF. In DNA form, the CDR3 reads TGCGCCAGCAGCCCCGGCGGGGTTTCTGGAAACACCATATATTTT.

V gene TRBV7-2 combines with J gene TRBJ2-2, with D perhaps matching TRBD1 or TRBD2 (6 bases each). Trimming took off 4 bases at V and 7 bases at J, with 13 bases between the two ends. Germline V gives CDR1 SGHTA, CDR2 FQGNSA. The CDR3 runs 14 residues. The CDR3 DNA sequence: TGTGCCAGCAGCTCCGTGAGGGGGGACGGGGAGCTGTTTTTT. The encoded protein is CASSSVRGDGELFF.

Many counts were recorded for this clonotype. The rearrangement uses TRBV12-3 or TRBV12-4 and TRBJ2-7; a weak D match, TRBD1 (5 bases). The CDR3 has 12 amino acids. V lost 5 bases to trimming and J lost 2 bases, with 7 bases between them. CDR3 sequence reads: CASSLDTYEQYF. In DNA form, the CDR3 reads TGTGCCAGCAGTCTGGACACCTACGAGCAGTACTTC.

This rearrangement joins TRBV27 to TRBJ2-3, with TRBD1 matching over 8 bases. V lost 6 bases and J lost 4; bases outside the gene matches: 6. CDR1 MNHEY and CDR2 SMNVEV come from the germline V gene (reference sequence). CDR3 size: 14 residues. DNA of the CDR3: TGTGCCAGCAGCTCCCAGACAGGGGCAGATACGCAGTATTTT. This gives the protein CASSSQTGADTQYF.

This clonotype was seen many times. The chain has TRBV4-3 and TRBJ1-1; no clear D. The germline V and J ends were trimmed by 0 bases and 5 bases, with 7 bases remaining between them. The germline V gene has CDR1 LGHNA and CDR2 YSLEER. The CDR3 totals 13 residues. This chain's CDR3 is CASSQDPSTEAFF. The CDR3 region has the DNA TGCGCCAGCAGCCAAGATCCGTCAACTGAAGCTTTCTTT.

This clonotype was recorded many times. The J gene is TRBJ2-7, the V gene TRBV28, with TRBD2 as a possible D gene (6 bases). CDR3 length: 14 amino acids. The V and J ends lost 6 bases and 2 bases respectively, with 14 bases between them. Germline V gives CDR1 MDHEN, CDR2 SYDVKM. The CDR3 region has the DNA TGTGCCAGCAGCCCCGGAGGGGTAGCCTACGAGCAGTACTTC. Protein sequence: CASSPGGVAYEQYF.

The chain couples TRBV12-3 or TRBV12-4 to TRBJ1-6; 11 nucleotides align to TRBD1. The V segment lost 8 bases and the J segment 8 bases; nucleotides outside the gene matches: 8. The CDR3 totals 15 residues. CDR3 in amino acids: CASGSRTGGDSPLHF. The DNA of the CDR3 is TGTGCCAGCGGTTCCCGGACAGGGGGCGATTCACCCCTCCACTTT.

This clonotype has a handful of counts. CDR3 bases: TGCGCCAGCAGCCAAGAAGCAGGGGCCAATCAGCCCCAGCATTTT. Translating gives CASSQEAGANQPQHF. The V and J genes are TRBV4-1 and TRBJ1-5; weak D call: TRBD1 (6 bases). The CDR3 has 15 residues. CDR1 and CDR2 from the germline V gene are MGHRA and YSYEKL. Trimming shortened V by 0 bases and J by 3 bases, and 9 bases separated the two germline ends.

V is TRBV6-2 or TRBV6-3 and J is TRBJ1-5; TRBD1 agrees at 11 bases. J gave up 7 bases and V 5 bases, and 4 bases lay outside the gene matches. The CDR3 is made up of 14 amino acids. The V gene's germline CDR1 is MNHEY and CDR2 SVGEGT. CDR3 loop: CASSGQGARQPQHF. CDR3 coding DNA: TGTGCCAGCAGTGGACAGGGGGCAAGACAGCCCCAGCATTTT.

J is TRBJ2-5 and V is TRBV6-1; tentative D call: TRBD2 (5 bases). The germline CDR1 and CDR2 sequences are MNHNS and SASEGT. The V gene lost 1 base and the J gene lost 3 bases, with 9 bases spanning the gap. This CDR3 comprises 14 residues. In DNA, the CDR3 is TGTGCCAGCAGTGAAGTGAGGGTGGAAGAGACCCAGTACTTC. It codes for CASSEVRVEETQYF.

This clonotype was detected once. The V call is TRBV5-1, the J call TRBJ1-1; no clear D gene. The germline V and J ends were trimmed by 4 bases and 0 bases, with 16 bases remaining between them. CDR3 size: 16 residues. Germline V gene sequence: CDR1 SGHRS, CDR2 YFSETQ. The CDR3 spells CASSAPEWSMNTEAFF. In nucleotides, the CDR3 is TGCGCCAGCAGCGCCCCGGAGTGGTCCATGAACACTGAAGCTTTCTTT.

This clonotype showed up many times. This chain links TRBV6-1 with TRBJ1-2; no clear D gene. The CDR3 length is 16 residues. Germline CDR1 MNHNS, CDR2 SASEGT. V gave up 3 bases and J gave up 8 bases, with 22 bases separating them. DNA for the CDR3: TGTGCCAGCAGTGAGGTCCCTAGAAGTAGTAGAGGGGGCTACACCTTC. Amino acids: CASSEVPRSSRGGYTF.

This clonotype came up many times. The chain employs TRBV12-3 or TRBV12-4 and TRBJ1-2; 10 bases are a match to TRBD1. The CDR3 contains 15 residues. The V gene end was trimmed by 2 bases and the J gene end by 6 bases; junction bases not matched to a gene: 6. CDR3 DNA: TGTGCCAGCAGTTTATGGGGACAGGGGATTCATGGCTACACCTTC. Protein: CASSLWGQGIHGYTF.

The genes are TRBV11-2 and TRBJ1-2, with D uncertain. The CDR3 spans 16 residues. Trimming removed 5 bases at V and 2 bases at J, with 18 bases between. The germline gives CDR1 SGHAT, CDR2 FQNNGV. The DNA for the CDR3 is TGTGCCAGCAGCCTCAAGGGCGGCAGAAAAAACTATGGCTACACCTTC. This gives the protein CASSLKGGRKNYGYTF.

The rearrangement links TRBV27 to TRBJ2-2; D unresolved. Germline-derived CDR1 and CDR2 are MNHEY and SMNVEV (reference sequence). The CDR3 has 14 amino acids. The V and J ends lost 4 bases and 0 bases respectively, with 6 bases between them. In nucleotides, the CDR3 is TGTGCCAGCAGTTGGGCGACGAACACCGGGGAGCTGTTTTTT. Translated: CASSWATNTGELFF.